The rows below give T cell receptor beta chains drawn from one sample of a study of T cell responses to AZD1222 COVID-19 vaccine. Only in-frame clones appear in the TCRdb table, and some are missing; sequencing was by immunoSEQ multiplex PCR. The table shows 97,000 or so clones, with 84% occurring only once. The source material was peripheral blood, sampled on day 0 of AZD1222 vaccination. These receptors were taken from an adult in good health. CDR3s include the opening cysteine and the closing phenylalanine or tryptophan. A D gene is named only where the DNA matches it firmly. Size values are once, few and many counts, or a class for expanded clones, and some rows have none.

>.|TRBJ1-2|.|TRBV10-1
TGCGCCAGCAGTGAGTCGCCCCGGTATGGCTACACCTTC
CASSESPRYGYTF
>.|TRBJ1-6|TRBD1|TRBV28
TGTGCCAGCACCGAAACAGGGGGCCTTAATTCACCCCTCCACTTT
CASTETGGLNSPLHF
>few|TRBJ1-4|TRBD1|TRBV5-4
TGTGCCAGCAGCACGGACAGGGCCCCAACTAATGAAAAACTGTTTTTT
CASSTDRAPTNEKLFF
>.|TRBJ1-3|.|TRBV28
TGTGCCAGCAGTTTCCTGAACCAACCGTCTGGAAACACCATATATTTT
CASSFLNQPSGNTIYF
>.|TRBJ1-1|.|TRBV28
TGTGCCAGCAGTCGCCAGGGATCCCGTGGAGCTTTCTTT
CASSRQGSRGAFF
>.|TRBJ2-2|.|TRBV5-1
TGCGCCAGCAGCTGGAAGGACGTGGACACCGGGGAGCTGTTTTTT
CASSWKDVDTGELFF
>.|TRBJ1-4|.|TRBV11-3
TGTGCCAGCAGCTTTTTGGGCGGGGGTAATGAAAAACTGTTTTTT
CASSFLGGGNEKLFF
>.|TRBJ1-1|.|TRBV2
TGTGCCAGCAGCGTTGAACAGGGAGCGAACACTGAAGCTTTCTTT
CASSVEQGANTEAFF
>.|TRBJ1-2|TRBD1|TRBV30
TGTGCCTGGAGTCCGGGACAGGAAGGCTACACCTTC
CAWSPGQEGYTF
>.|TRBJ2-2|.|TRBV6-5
TGTGCCAGCAGAGCACAGGGAATTACCACCGGGGAGCTGTTTTTT
CASRAQGITTGELFF
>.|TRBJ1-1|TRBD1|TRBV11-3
TGTGCCAGCAGTAGGGCCGGGACAGGGGGTCACTTGGACACTGAAGCTTTCTTT
CASSRAGTGGHLDTEAFF
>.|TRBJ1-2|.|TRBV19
TGTGCCAGTAGTATTTCGGACGGGAACTATGGCTACACCTTC
CASSISDGNYGYTF
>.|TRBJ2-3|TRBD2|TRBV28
TGTGCCAGCAGAAGACTAGCGGGAGGAACGCAGTATTTT
CASRRLAGGTQYF
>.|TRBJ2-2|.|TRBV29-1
TGCAGCGTTGAATCCGGAATTACCGGGGAGCTGTTTTTT
CSVESGITGELFF
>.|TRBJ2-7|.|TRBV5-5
TGTGCCAGCAGATTAACCGCCTACGAGCAGTACTTC
CASRLTAYEQYF
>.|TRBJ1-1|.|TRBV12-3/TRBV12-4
TGTGCCAGCAGGCGAACAGGGAACACTGAAGCTTTCTTT
CASRRTGNTEAFF
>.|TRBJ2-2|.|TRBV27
TGTGCCAGCAGTTTCCCCGACAGAACCGGGGAGCTGTTTTTT
CASSFPDRTGELFF
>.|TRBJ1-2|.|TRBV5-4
TGTGCCAGCAGCCCGGCGGGGAGTGGGCTCCGATATGGCTACACCTTC
CASSPAGSGLRYGYTF
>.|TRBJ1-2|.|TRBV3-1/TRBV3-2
TGTGCCAGCAGCCAAGACGACGTTGGGGGGGCGCAGGGCTACACCTTC
CASSQDDVGGAQGYTF
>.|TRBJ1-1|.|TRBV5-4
TGTGCCAGCAGCTTGGGGGACCCCTGGGGCCTGAACACTGAAGCTTTCTTT
CASSLGDPWGLNTEAFF
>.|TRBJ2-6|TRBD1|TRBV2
TGTGCCACCTATTCCGGGACAGTTTACTCTGGGGCCAACGTCCTGACTTTC
CATYSGTVYSGANVLTF
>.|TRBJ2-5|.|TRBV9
TGTGCCAGCAGCGTAGGGAACGGGGGCCCCGGGGAGACCCAGTACTTC
CASSVGNGGPGETQYF
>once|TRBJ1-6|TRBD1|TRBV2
TGTGCCAGCAGTGAACAAGGACAGGTCCTTAATTCACCCCTCCACTTT
CASSEQGQVLNSPLHF
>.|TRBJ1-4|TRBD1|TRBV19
TGTGCCAGTAAACGACAGGGGGAAGAAAAACTGTTTTTT
CASKRQGEEKLFF
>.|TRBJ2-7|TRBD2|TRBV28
TGTGCCAGCAGCACTCCCTTAGCGGGAGGTTGGAACGAGCAGTACTTC
CASSTPLAGGWNEQYF
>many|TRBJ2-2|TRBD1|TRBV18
TGTGCCAGCTCACCAGGACAAACAGGGGACACCGGGGAGCTGTTTTTT
CASSPGQTGDTGELFF
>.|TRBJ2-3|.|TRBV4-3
TGCGCCACCGCAAGGTGGGCCAGCGGGGATACGCAGTATTTT
CATARWASGDTQYF
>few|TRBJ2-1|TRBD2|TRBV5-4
TGTGCCAGCAGCTTGGCCTTCGGGAGGGGGGATGAGCAGTTCTTC
CASSLAFGRGDEQFF
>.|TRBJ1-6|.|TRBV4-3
TGCGCCAGCACCTTGTCTAGGGGATCAAATTCACCCCTCCACTTT
CASTLSRGSNSPLHF
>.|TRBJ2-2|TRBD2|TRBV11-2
TGTGCCAGCAGCTTAAGGACGGGAGGGTGGACCGGGGAGCTGTTTTTT
CASSLRTGGWTGELFF
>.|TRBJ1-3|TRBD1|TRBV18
TGTGCCAGCTCACCCCGACGGGACAGTGGAGGGGACACCATATATTTT
CASSPRRDSGGDTIYF
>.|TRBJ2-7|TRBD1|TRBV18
TGTGCCAGCTCGCAGGGACAGGGTTACGAGCAGTACTTC
CASSQGQGYEQYF
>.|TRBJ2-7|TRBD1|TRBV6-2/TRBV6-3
TGTGCCAGCAGTCCCCCGAGACAGGGGGTTTCCTACGAGCAGTACTTC
CASSPPRQGVSYEQYF
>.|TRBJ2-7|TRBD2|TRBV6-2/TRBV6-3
TGTGCCAGCAGTTACCTATCGGGGGGAGCCTACGAGCAGTACTTC
CASSYLSGGAYEQYF
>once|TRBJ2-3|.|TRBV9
TGTGCCAGCAGCGCCCGCACAGATACGCAGTATTTT
CASSARTDTQYF
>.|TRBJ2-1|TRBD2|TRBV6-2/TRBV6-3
TGTGCCAGCAGTCTAGCCCCAATAGCGGGGAGCTCCTACAATGAGCAGTTCTTC
CASSLAPIAGSSYNEQFF
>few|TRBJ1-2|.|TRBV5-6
TGTGCCAGCAGCTTGGCCTCAGCGGATGGCTACACCTTC
CASSLASADGYTF
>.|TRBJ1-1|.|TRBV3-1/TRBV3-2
TGTGCCAGCAGCCAAGATTTCAGGCCATTGGAAGCTTTCTTT
CASSQDFRPLEAFF
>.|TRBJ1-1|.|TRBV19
TGTGCCAGTAGTATAGCGGGTCTGGGGAACACTGAAGCTTTCTTT
CASSIAGLGNTEAFF
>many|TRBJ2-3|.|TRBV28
TGTGCCAGCACCCAGGGTGGGGATACGCAGTATTTT
CASTQGGDTQYF
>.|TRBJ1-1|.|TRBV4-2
TGTGCCAGCAGCCTATCGAGTACTGAAGCTTTCTTT
CASSLSSTEAFF
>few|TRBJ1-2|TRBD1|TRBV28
TGTGCCAGCAGTTTAATGGGACAGCAAAGGTTTTTCGACTACACCTTC
CASSLMGQQRFFDYTF
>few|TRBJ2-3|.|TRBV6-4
TGTGCCAGCAGTGAACAGGGAACTAGCACAGATACGCAGTATTTT
CASSEQGTSTDTQYF
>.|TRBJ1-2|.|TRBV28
TGTGCCAGCGCAATACAGGGCTATGGCTACACCTTC
CASAIQGYGYTF
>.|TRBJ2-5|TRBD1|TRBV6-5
TGTGCCAGCGCAAGGTCGGGACAGGTGGTAGAGACCCAGTACTTC
CASARSGQVVETQYF
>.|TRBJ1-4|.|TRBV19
TGTGCCAGTAGACGGACAGTGAATGAAAAACTGTTTTTT
CASRRTVNEKLFF
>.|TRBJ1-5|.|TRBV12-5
TGTGCTAGTGGTTTGGACGGCAATCAGCCCCAGCATTTT
CASGLDGNQPQHF
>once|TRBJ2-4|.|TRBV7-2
TGTGCCAGCAGCTTACGGGACAAAAAAAACATTCAGTACTTC
CASSLRDKKNIQYF
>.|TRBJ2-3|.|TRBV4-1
TGCGCCAGCAGCCAAGTTGGCACAGATACGCAGTATTTT
CASSQVGTDTQYF
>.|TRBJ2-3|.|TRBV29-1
TGCAGCGGTAGACCCCTAACAGATACGCAGTATTTT
CSGRPLTDTQYF
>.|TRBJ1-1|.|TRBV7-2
TGTGCCAGCAGCTTCGGACAGTTGAACACTGAAGCTTTCTTT
CASSFGQLNTEAFF
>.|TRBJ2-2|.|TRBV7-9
TGTGCCAGCAGCTTGGCCCCCGGGGGGAACACCGGGGAGCTGTTTTTT
CASSLAPGGNTGELFF
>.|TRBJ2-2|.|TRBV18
TGTGCCAGCTCACCGACCCGGACGACGAACACCGGGGAGCTGTTTTTT
CASSPTRTTNTGELFF
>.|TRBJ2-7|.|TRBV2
TGTGCCAGCAGTGAAGGGATTGACACCTTTCCCCACTACGAGCAGTACTTC
CASSEGIDTFPHYEQYF
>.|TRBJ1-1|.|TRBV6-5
TGTGCCAGCACGGGTGGTGGGGGGCTCTGGACTGAAGCTTTCTTT
CASTGGGGLWTEAFF